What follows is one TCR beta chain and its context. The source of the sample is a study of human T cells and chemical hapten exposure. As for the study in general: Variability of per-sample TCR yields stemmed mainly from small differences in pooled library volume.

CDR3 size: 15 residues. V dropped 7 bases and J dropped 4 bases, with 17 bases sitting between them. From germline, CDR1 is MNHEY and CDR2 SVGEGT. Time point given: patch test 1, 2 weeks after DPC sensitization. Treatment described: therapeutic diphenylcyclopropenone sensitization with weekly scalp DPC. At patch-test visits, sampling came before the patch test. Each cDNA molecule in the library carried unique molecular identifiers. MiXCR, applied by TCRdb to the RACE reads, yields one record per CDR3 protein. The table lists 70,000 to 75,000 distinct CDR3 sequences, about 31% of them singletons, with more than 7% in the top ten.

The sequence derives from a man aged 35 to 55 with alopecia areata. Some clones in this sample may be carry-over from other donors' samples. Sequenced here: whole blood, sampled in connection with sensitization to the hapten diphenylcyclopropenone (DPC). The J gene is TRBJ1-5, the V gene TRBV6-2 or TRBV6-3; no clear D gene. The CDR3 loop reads CASTPFRGTNQPQHF. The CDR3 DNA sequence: TGTGCCAGCACCCCTTTCCGGGGTACTAATCAGCCCCAGCATTTT.